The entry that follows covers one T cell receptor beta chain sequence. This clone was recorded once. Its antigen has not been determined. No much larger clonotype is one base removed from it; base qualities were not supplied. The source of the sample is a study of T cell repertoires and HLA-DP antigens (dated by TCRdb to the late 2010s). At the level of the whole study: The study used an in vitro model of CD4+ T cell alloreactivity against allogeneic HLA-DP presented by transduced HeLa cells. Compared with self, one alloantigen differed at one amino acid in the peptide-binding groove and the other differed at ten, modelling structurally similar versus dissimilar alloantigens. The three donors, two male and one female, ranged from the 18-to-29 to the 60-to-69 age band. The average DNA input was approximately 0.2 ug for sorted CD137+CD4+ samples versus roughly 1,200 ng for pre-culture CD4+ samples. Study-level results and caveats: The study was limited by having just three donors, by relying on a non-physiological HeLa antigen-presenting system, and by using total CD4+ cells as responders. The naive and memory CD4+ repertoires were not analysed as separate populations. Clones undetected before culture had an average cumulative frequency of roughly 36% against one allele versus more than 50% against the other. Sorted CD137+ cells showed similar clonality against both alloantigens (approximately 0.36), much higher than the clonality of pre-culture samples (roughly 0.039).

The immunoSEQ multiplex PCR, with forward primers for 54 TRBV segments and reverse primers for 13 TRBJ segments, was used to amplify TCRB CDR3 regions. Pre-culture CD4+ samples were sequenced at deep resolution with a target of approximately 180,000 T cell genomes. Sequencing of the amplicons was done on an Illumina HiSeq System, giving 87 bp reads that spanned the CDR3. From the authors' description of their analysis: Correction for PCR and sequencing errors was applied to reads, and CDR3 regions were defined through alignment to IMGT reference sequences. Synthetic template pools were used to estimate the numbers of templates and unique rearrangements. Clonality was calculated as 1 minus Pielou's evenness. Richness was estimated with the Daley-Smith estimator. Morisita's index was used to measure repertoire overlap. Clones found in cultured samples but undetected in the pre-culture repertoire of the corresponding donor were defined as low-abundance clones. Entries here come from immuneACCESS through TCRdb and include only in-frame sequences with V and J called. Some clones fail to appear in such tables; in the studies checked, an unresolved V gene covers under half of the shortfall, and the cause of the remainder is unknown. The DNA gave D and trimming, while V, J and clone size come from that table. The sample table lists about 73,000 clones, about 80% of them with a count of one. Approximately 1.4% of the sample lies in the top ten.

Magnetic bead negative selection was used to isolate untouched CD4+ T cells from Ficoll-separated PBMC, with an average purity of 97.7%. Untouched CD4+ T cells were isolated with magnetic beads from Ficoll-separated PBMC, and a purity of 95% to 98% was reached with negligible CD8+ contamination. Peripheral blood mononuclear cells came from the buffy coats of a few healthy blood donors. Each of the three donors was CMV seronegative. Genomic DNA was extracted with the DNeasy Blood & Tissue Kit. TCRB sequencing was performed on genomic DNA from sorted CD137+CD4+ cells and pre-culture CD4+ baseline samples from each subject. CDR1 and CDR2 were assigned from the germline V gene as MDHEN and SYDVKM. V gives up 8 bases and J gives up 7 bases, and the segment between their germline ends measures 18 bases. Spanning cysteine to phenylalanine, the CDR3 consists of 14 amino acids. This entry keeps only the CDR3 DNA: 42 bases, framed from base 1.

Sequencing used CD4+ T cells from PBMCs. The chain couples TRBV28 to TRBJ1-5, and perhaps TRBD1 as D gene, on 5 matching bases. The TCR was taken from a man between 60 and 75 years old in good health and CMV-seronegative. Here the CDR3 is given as CASYPSQALQPQHF. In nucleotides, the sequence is TGTGCCAGCTATCCGTCACAGGCACTCCAGCCCCAGCATTTT.